The clone carrying this T cell receptor beta chain occurred a few times. Its antigen is unidentified. This sample was included in a study of T-cell memory formation after mild COVID-19. Trimming at V came to 5 bases and at J to 5 bases, leaving 6 bases not matched to a gene. The CDR3 extends over 14 amino acids. Notes on the study in general: The study found balanced CD4/CD8 in clones contracting day 15 to 85 and a CD4+ lean in later expanders.

TCRdb analysed the 5' RACE reads with MiXCR anew, one entry per CDR3 protein. The sample lists around 410,000 distinct CDR3 sequences, 23% occurring once. Sequencing was carried out using PBMCs or a T cell subset sorted from them (not recorded which). The chain is built from TRBV12-3 or TRBV12-4 and TRBJ2-5; 9 positions match TRBD1. The clonotype originates from an adult woman who had mild COVID-19 (a few samples of this study predate the infection). Cell type and time point are not known. CDR3 sequence reads: CASSPDRGSETQYF. The CDR3 nucleotides are TGTGCCAGCAGTCCGGACAGGGGATCGGAGACCCAGTACTTC.